This T cell receptor beta chain stems from a study of blood T cell repertoires in COVID-19. The overall study: Whether acute or convalescent, the COVID-19 samples came from the United States, Italy and Spain.

Seattle cases were enrolled at active infection and followed longitudinally. This clone was seen a single time. Original data processing: Estimation of nucleated cell counts was performed using reference gene primer amplification. Assay used: immunoSEQ multiplex PCR; TCRdb lists only in-frame clones, some missing. V, J and clone size are those of that table, while D and trimming were read from the DNA. This table has 300,000 to 400,000 clones, under 90% appearing once. CDR1 and CDR2 (germline): LNHDA, SQIVND (reference sequence). This CDR3 has 13 amino acids. J was trimmed by 9 bases and V by 5 bases; bases with no gene match: 9.

The sequencing sample was made of peripheral blood. V and J are TRBV19 and TRBJ2-7; 8 positions match TRBD2. The source is a woman aged 25 to 39 with COVID-19, enrolled during active disease. CDR3 region: CASSVTGGWWQYF. CDR3 sequence (DNA): TGTGCCAGTAGTGTGACGGGGGGGTGGTGGCAGTACTTC.